The clone carrying this T cell receptor beta chain is a singleton in its sample. These data come from a study of blood T cell repertoires in COVID-19. V lost 3 bases, J lost 8 bases, and 3 bases stayed unmatched. CDR3 length equals 13 residues. Germline V gives CDR1 LGHNA, CDR2 YSLEER. Original processing notes: Amplified reference gene primers provided the basis for estimating nucleated cell counts. The table came from immunoSEQ multiplex PCR; TCRdb's copy has only in-frame clones and leaves some out. From that table come the V and J calls and clone size; the DNA was used to work out D and trimming. This table has 200,000 to 250,000 clones, 82% appearing once.

The chain links TRBV4-3 to TRBJ1-2; 10 positions match TRBD1. The sequence was obtained from a woman aged 60-70 years who had recovered from COVID-19. The sample consisted of PBMCs or T cells enriched from blood (not recorded which). The CDR3 DNA sequence: TGCGCCAGCAGCCAGGAGACAGGGGGCGGCTACACCTTC. This gives the protein CASSQETGGGYTF.